This TCR beta chain came from a study of CD8 T cells in ankylosing spondylitis. Whole-study findings and limits: Within peripheral blood, clones linked to disease were CD8+ and relatively rare.

Scientists made TCR beta libraries using quantitative 5'-RACE with molecular barcodes. TCRdb re-analysed the 5' RACE reads in MiXCR, keeping a single row per CDR3 protein. Found here are a few hundred thousand distinct CDR3 sequences, 20% of them singletons; the top ten hold roughly 13%. This clonotype has a handful of counts. What it binds is unknown. CDR3 size: 14 residues. The V and J ends lost 2 bases and 3 bases, in that order; junction bases with no gene match: 2. Germline values: CDR1 LGHDT, CDR2 YNNKEL (reference sequence). The clonotype was recovered from a male donor with ankylosing spondylitis or in good health (not recorded which). Sequencing input: blood, either unsorted or a sorted T cell fraction (not recorded which). This chain joins TRBV3-1 and TRBJ2-5; TRBD2 matches at 8 bases. The CDR3 nucleotides are TGTGCCAGCAGCCAACCGGGACTAGAAGAGACCCAGTACTTC. The encoded protein is CASSQPGLEETQYF.